This record concerns one T cell receptor (beta chain) sequence. This sample stems from a study of blood T cell repertoires in COVID-19. Trimming removed 2 bases at V and 2 bases at J, with 18 bases between. CDR1 LGHNA and CDR2 YSLEER come from the germline V gene. The CDR3 spans 17 residues. Libraries were prepared by immunoSEQ multiplex PCR; TCRdb keeps only in-frame clonotypes and omits some of them. The sample contains roughly 380,000 clones, about nine tenths of which appear only once. The rearrangement joins TRBV4-3 to TRBJ1-2; D is unclear. This TCR was sampled from a woman aged 40-49 years with COVID-19, enrolled during active disease. The specimen sequenced was peripheral blood. In nucleotides, the CDR3 is TGCGCCAGCAGCCAAACCTGGGGAGGGAAGAGAAACTATGGCTACACCTTC. Residues: CASSQTWGGKRNYGYTF.